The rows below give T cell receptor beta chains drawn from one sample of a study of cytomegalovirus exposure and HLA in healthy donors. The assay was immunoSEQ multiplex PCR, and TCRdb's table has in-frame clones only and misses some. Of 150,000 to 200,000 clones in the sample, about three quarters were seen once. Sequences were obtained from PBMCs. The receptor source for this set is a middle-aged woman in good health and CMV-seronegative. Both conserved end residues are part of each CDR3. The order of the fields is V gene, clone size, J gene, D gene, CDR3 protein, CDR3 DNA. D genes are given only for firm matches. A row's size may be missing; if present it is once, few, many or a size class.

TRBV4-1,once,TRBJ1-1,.,CASSQDPGRKEAFF,TGCGCCAGCAGCCAAGATCCCGGGAGGAAGGAAGCTTTCTTT
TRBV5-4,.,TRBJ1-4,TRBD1,CASSLRTGPNEKLFF,TGTGCCAGCAGCTTGCGGACAGGGCCAAATGAAAAACTGTTTTTT
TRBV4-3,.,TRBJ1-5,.,CASSQDWLSGSAPARRNF,TGCGCCAGCAGCCAAGATTGGTTGAGCGGATCAGCCCCAGCCCGAAGGAATTTT
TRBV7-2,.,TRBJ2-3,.,CASSYLRDTQYF,TGTGCCAGCAGCTACTTGAGAGATACGCAGTATTTT
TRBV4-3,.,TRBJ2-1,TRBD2,CASSQEAWGGRGSYNEQFF,TGCGCCAGCAGCCAAGAGGCGTGGGGAGGGAGAGGGTCCTACAATGAGCAGTTCTTC
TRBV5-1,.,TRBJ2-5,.,CASSFGRVTGETQYF,TGCGCCAGCAGCTTTGGACGGGTGACGGGGGAGACCCAGTACTTC
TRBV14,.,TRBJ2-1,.,CASSPSGQPYNEQFF,TGTGCCAGCAGCCCTTCAGGGCAACCCTACAATGAGCAGTTCTTC
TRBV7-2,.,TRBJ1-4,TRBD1,CASSPQGALSNEKLFF,TGTGCCAGCAGCCCACAGGGGGCGCTCAGTAATGAAAAACTGTTTTTT
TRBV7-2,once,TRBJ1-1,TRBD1,CASSLGGTVNTEAFF,TGTGCCAGCAGCTTAGGGGGGACAGTCAACACTGAAGCTTTCTTT
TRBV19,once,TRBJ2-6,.,CASSIPGRLAAGANVLTF,TGTGCCAGTAGTATCCCCGGGAGACTGGCTGCTGGGGCCAACGTCCTGACTTTC
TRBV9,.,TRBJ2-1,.,CASSLRRGSSYNEQFF,TGTGCCAGCAGCCTCCGAAGGGGGAGCTCCTACAATGAGCAGTTCTTC
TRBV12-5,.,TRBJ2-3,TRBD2,CASGLPRGSGSPDTQYF,TGTGCTAGTGGTTTGCCCCGGGGTAGCGGGAGCCCAGATACGCAGTATTTT
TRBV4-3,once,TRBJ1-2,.,CASSQEQALGGYGYTF,TGCGCCAGCAGCCAAGAACAGGCCCTAGGGGGCTATGGCTACACCTTC
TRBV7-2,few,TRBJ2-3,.,CASSAPPADTQYF,TGTGCCAGCAGCGCCCCCCCGGCAGATACGCAGTATTTT
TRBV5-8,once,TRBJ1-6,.,CASIPGGSYNSPLHF,TGTGCCAGCATCCCAGGAGGATCCTATAATTCACCCCTCCACTTT
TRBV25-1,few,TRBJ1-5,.,CASSPRQSSNQPQHF,TGTGCCAGCAGTCCTCGTCAGTCGAGCAATCAGCCCCAGCATTTT
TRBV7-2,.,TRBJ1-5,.,CASSSGGDNQPQHF,TGTGCCAGCAGCTCTGGGGGGGACAATCAGCCCCAGCATTTT
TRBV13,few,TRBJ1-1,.,CASSDYLGGGRNTEAFF,TGTGCCAGCAGCGATTACTTAGGGGGGGGCCGAAACACTGAAGCTTTCTTT
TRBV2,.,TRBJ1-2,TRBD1,CASSVGQGAVNGYTF,TGTGCCAGCAGTGTGGGACAGGGGGCGGTGAATGGCTACACCTTC
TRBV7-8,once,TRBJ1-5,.,CASSLGAARGNQPQHF,TGTGCCAGCAGCTTAGGGGCAGCGCGGGGCAATCAGCCCCAGCATTTT
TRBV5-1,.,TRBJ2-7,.,CASSLHQDTYEQYF,TGCGCCAGCAGCTTGCACCAGGATACCTACGAGCAGTACTTC
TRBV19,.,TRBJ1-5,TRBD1,CASSKQGARGNQPQHF,TGTGCCAGTAGTAAACAGGGGGCGCGGGGGAATCAGCCCCAGCATTTT
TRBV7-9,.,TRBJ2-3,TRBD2,CASSPTSGSDTQYF,TGTGCCAGCAGCCCGACTAGCGGGAGCGATACGCAGTATTTT
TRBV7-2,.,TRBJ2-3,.,CASSLVLAPPTDTQYF,TGTGCCAGCAGCTTAGTTTTAGCGCCGCCCACAGATACGCAGTATTTT
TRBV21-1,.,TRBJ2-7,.,CASGVLQGQGLSEQYF,TGTGCCAGCGGCGTCTTGCAGGGACAGGGGTTAAGCGAGCAGTACTTC
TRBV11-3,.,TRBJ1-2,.,CASSLGGRGDYGYTF,TGTGCCAGCAGCTTAGGGGGCAGGGGAGACTATGGCTACACCTTC
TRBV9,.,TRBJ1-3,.,CASSVDDRLGNTIYF,TGTGCCAGCAGCGTAGACGACAGGCTCGGAAACACCATATATTTT
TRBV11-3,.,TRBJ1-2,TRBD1,CASSRDRQEGYTF,TGTGCCAGCAGCCGGGACAGGCAGGAGGGCTACACCTTC
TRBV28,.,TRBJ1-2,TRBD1,CASSLGTGRVYGYTF,TGTGCCAGCAGCCTAGGGACAGGGCGAGTCTATGGCTACACCTTC
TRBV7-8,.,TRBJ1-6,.,CASSQAGEGAPLHF,TGTGCCAGCAGCCAGGCAGGGGAAGGAGCACCCCTCCACTTT
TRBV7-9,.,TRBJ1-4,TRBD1,CASSYRGATNEKLFF,TGTGCCAGCAGCTACAGGGGTGCAACTAATGAAAAACTGTTTTTT
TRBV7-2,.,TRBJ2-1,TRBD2,CASSLPASGRNEQFF,TGTGCCAGCAGCTTACCAGCTAGCGGGAGAAATGAGCAGTTCTTC
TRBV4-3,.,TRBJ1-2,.,CASSQDWTTYGYTF,TGCGCCAGCAGCCAAGATTGGACAACCTATGGCTACACCTTC
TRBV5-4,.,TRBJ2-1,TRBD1,CASSPGTGGEFF,TGTGCCAGCAGCCCCGGGACAGGGGGCGAGTTCTTC
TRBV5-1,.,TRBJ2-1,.,CASSRRGGSFNNEQFF,TGCGCCAGCAGCCGTCGTGGAGGGAGTTTTAACAATGAGCAGTTCTTC
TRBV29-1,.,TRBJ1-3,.,CSVDSPGNTIYF,TGCAGCGTTGACTCTCCCGGAAACACCATATATTTT
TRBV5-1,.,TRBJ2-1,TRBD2,CASSLGTSDYNEQFF,TGCGCCAGCAGCCTAGGGACTAGCGACTACAATGAGCAGTTCTTC